Listed here are 32 T cell receptor beta chains from one sample, sequenced in a study of radiation and T cells in renal cell carcinoma. Sequencing was performed with immunoSEQ multiplex PCR; in TCRdb, only in-frame clones are kept and a portion is missing. The repertoire holds approximately 45,000 clones, with roughly 80% as singletons. Time point indicated: baseline pretreatment blood. Treatment noted: 15 Gy SBRT to primary tumor, nephrectomy 4 weeks later. The sample consisted of blood, taken from a patient whose treatment included radiotherapy and nephrectomy. All receptors come from a woman between 65 and 79 years old with renal cell carcinoma.

The rearrangement links TRBV5-1 to TRBJ1-3; D unresolved. This CDR3 has 15 amino acids. The V end lost 5 bases, the J end lost 0 bases, and 12 bases lay between the germline ends. CDR1 and CDR2 from the germline V gene are SGHRS and YFSETQ. The CDR3 loop is CASSTAPRSGNTIYF. CDR3 nucleotides: TGCGCCAGCAGTACGGCACCTCGCTCTGGAAACACCATATATTTT.

The V and J genes are TRBV18 and TRBJ1-4; TRBD1 matches at 8 bases. Germline CDR1 KGHSH, CDR2 LQKENI. CDR3 length: 16 residues. With V trimmed by 3 bases and J by 1 base, 4 bases remained unmatched. CDR3 sequence: CASSPQGAGTNEKLFF. The CDR3 DNA reads TGTGCCAGCTCACCCCAGGGGGCAGGAACTAATGAAAAACTGTTTTTT. The full variable domain, its missing parts supplied by reference TRBV18 and TRBJ1-4, is NAGVMQNPRHLVRRRGQEARLRCSPMKGHSHVYWYRQLPEEGLKFMVYLQKENIIDESGMPKERFSAEFPKEGPSILRIQQVVRGDSAAYFCASSPQGAGTNEKLFFGSGTQLSVL.

This sequence joins TRBV6-1 and TRBJ1-2; the match to TRBD1 covers 7 bases. V lost 3 bases and J lost 8; bases outside the gene matches: 12. The CDR3 runs 15 residues. The germline V gene has CDR1 MNHNS and CDR2 SASEGT. The CDR3 nucleotides read TGTGCCAGCAGTGATCCTGGGACAGTAGGGAGCGGCTACACCTTC. Protein: CASSDPGTVGSGYTF.

The chain uses TRBV30 and TRBJ2-2; D remains ambiguous. This CDR3 is built from 17 residues. Germline V gene sequence: CDR1 GTSNPN, CDR2 SVGIG (reference sequence). Trimming cost V 0 bases and J 2 bases, with 16 bases left between them. The CDR3 DNA reads as TGTGCCTGGAGTGTCCGGATACCCTACAGTAACACCGGGGAGCTGTTTTTT. Amino acid sequence: CAWSVRIPYSNTGELFF.

This clone was observed a few times. This chain links TRBV4-1 with TRBJ2-1; the D gene is possibly TRBD1 (6 bases). The CDR3 has 16 residues. Trimming shortened V by 1 base and J by 7 bases, and 17 bases separated the two germline ends. The germline gives CDR1 MGHRA, CDR2 YSYEKL. The CDR3 reads CASSQVPRGLRNEQFF. CDR3 sequence (DNA): TGCGCCAGCAGCCAAGTGCCTAGGGGGTTGAGGAATGAGCAGTTCTTC.

The rearrangement uses TRBV5-1 and TRBJ2-3; TRBD1 matches 8 bases. Germline CDR1 reads SGHRS; CDR2 reads YFSETQ. The J segment lost 5 bases and the V segment lost 0 bases, leaving 8 bases of the junction unmatched. The CDR3 spans 16 residues. DNA of the CDR3: TGCGCCAGCAGCTTGGCCTTAGGACAGGGAGGAGATACGCAGTATTTT. Translated: CASSLALGQGGDTQYF.

V usage is TRBV7-9 and J usage is TRBJ2-5, with a weak D call TRBD2 (6 bases). Trimming pared 5 bases from V and 5 bases from J, leaving 27 bases between. Germline values: CDR1 SEHNR, CDR2 FQNEAQ (reference sequence). This CDR3 is built from 18 residues. CDR3 sequence (DNA): TGTGCCAGCAGCCTCCCCAGGGTGAGGCCGGGAGAGACGGAGACCCAGTACTTC. This codes for CASSLPRVRPGETETQYF.

This rearrangement joins TRBV4-2 to TRBJ2-1; TRBD2 might be the D (8 bases). In germline, CDR1 is LGHNA, CDR2 YNFKEQ. This CDR3 contains 18 residues. Between the trimmed V and J ends, which lost 3 bases and 0 bases, there was a span of 18 bases. The CDR3 loop is CASSQGTRGHSSYNEQFF. As DNA, the CDR3 is TGTGCCAGCAGCCAGGGGACTAGGGGGCATAGCTCCTACAATGAGCAGTTCTTC.

A single count supports this clone. This rearrangement joins TRBV28 to TRBJ2-5, with D perhaps TRBD1 or TRBD2 (6 bases each). The germline V gene has CDR1 MDHEN and CDR2 SYDVKM. The CDR3 is made up of 14 amino acids. Trimming pared 5 bases from V and 5 bases from J, leaving 15 bases between. The CDR3 reads CASSPRGLGETQYF. The CDR3 DNA is TGTGCCAGCAGTCCCAGGGGACTGGGGGAGACCCAGTACTTC.

The chain employs TRBV18 and TRBJ1-1, with D unclear. The CDR3 spans 14 residues. The germline V gene encodes CDR1 KGHSH and CDR2 LQKENI. Trimming cost V 1 base and J 1 base, with 7 bases left between them. Here the CDR3 DNA reads TGTGCCAGCTCACCACAGGGCCCGAACACTGAAGCTTTCTTT. Protein: CASSPQGPNTEAFF.

The J gene is TRBJ2-5, the V gene TRBV18; tentatively, D is TRBD2 (6 bases). From germline, CDR1 is KGHSH and CDR2 LQKENI. The CDR3 sequence is 15 residues long. Trimming removed 4 bases at V and 3 bases at J, with 15 bases between. The CDR3 loop reads CASSRTGVGEETQYF. The CDR3 nucleotides are TGTGCCAGCTCACGAACGGGGGTAGGGGAAGAGACCCAGTACTTC.

CDR3 in amino acids: CASSYGQVNSPLHF. DNA of the CDR3: TGTGCCAGCAGCTACGGGCAGGTGAATTCACCCCTCCACTTT. The V call is TRBV5-4, the J call TRBJ1-6, with unresolved D. V shed 3 bases and J shed 7 bases, with 11 bases lying between them. Germline values: CDR1 SGHNT, CDR2 YYREEE (reference sequence). CDR3 size: 14 residues.

The J gene is TRBJ2-3, the V gene TRBV18, with TRBD1 as a possible D gene (6 bases). The V end lost 5 bases, the J end lost 4 bases, and 10 bases lay between the germline ends. Germline CDR1 KGHSH, CDR2 LQKENI. CDR3 length equals 13 residues. CDR3 in amino acids: CASSYGQPDTQYF. The CDR3 DNA follows: TGTGCCAGCTCATATGGACAGCCAGATACGCAGTATTTT.

The chain carries TRBV6-6 and TRBJ2-5; 11 bases agree with TRBD1. The CDR3 length is 15 residues. The junction had 8 bases not matched to a gene; V was cut back by 4 bases and J by 7 bases. Per the germline V gene, CDR1 is MNHNY and CDR2 is SVGAGI (reference sequence). CDR3 region: CASSFTGTGGATQYF. The DNA of the CDR3 is TGTGCCAGCAGTTTTACCGGGACAGGGGGGGCGACCCAGTACTTC.

This rearrangement joins TRBV5-1 to TRBJ1-6, with D tentatively TRBD1 (5 bases). V was cut by 5 bases and J by 4 bases, with 13 bases left in between. The CDR3 consists of 15 residues. The germline CDR1 and CDR2 sequences are SGHRS and YFSETQ. The DNA of the CDR3 is TGCGCCAGCAGACTTGTAGGGGCTTATAATTCACCCCTCCACTTT. Protein sequence: CASRLVGAYNSPLHF.

The chain carries TRBV5-4 and TRBJ2-6, with D tentatively TRBD1 or TRBD2 (5 bases each). CDR1 and CDR2 from the germline V gene are SGHNT and YYREEE (reference sequence). This CDR3 has 15 amino acids. The V end was cut by 7 bases, the J end by 0 bases, with 11 bases between. The CDR3 DNA is TGTGCCAGCCTCGGGGCCCACTCTGGGGCCAACGTCCTGACTTTC. Translation gives CASLGAHSGANVLTF.

The V call is TRBV4-1, the J call TRBJ1-2; tentatively, D is TRBD1 (6 bases). CDR3 length: 15 residues. Trimming stripped 0 bases from V and 0 bases from J, with 8 bases between. Germline assignment: CDR1 MGHRA and CDR2 YSYEKL. In DNA, the CDR3 is TGCGCCAGCAGCCAAGAAGGGACAACTAACTATGGCTACACCTTC. This gives the protein CASSQEGTTNYGYTF.

The chain is built from TRBV4-3 and TRBJ2-3; TRBD1 matches 7 bases. CDR1 and CDR2 from the germline V gene are LGHNA and YSLEER. The length of the CDR3 is 13 residues. The ends lost 0 bases at V and 8 bases at J; junction bases unmatched: 2. The chain's CDR3 is CASSQERQGTQYF. Written as DNA, the CDR3 is TGCGCCAGCAGCCAAGAGCGACAGGGTACGCAGTATTTT.

The chain combines TRBV7-8 with TRBJ2-1; TRBD2 might be the D (6 bases). This CDR3 has 17 residues. The V gene lost 4 bases and the J gene lost 0 bases, with 16 bases spanning the gap. Germline loops: CDR1 SGHVS, CDR2 FQNEAQ. As DNA, the CDR3 is TGTGCCAGCAGCTCCGGGGACTTTGGATTCTCCTACAATGAGCAGTTCTTC. It is translated as CASSSGDFGFSYNEQFF.

The chain couples TRBV5-4 to TRBJ2-2; the match to TRBD1 covers 11 bases. The junction had 6 bases not matched to a gene; V was cut back by 3 bases and J by 8 bases. CDR3 length: 15 residues. The germline CDR1 and CDR2 sequences are SGHNT and YYREEE (reference sequence). CDR3 sequence (DNA): TGTGCCAGCAGCTCCGGACAGGGGGCGATGGGGGAGCTGTTTTTT. It codes for CASSSGQGAMGELFF.

The rearrangement joins TRBV30 to TRBJ2-1; a weak D match, TRBD2 (6 bases). CDR1 is GTSNPN, CDR2 SVGIG, per germline (reference sequence). The CDR3 consists of 12 residues. V was pared by 2 bases and J by 6 bases, with 8 bases between. The CDR3 sequence: CAWSTSSNEQFF. The CDR3 DNA reads as TGTGCCTGGAGTACTAGCAGCAATGAGCAGTTCTTC.

V is TRBV6-4 and J is TRBJ1-1; D gene ambiguous. There are 13 residues in the CDR3. Trimming shortened V by 4 bases and J by 0 bases, and 6 bases separated the two germline ends. Germline CDR1 and CDR2: MRHNA and SNTAGT. CDR3 DNA: TGTGCCAGCAGTGCTCAGGTGAACACTGAAGCTTTCTTT. As protein: CASSAQVNTEAFF.

V usage is TRBV4-3 and J usage is TRBJ1-1; 7 positions agree with TRBD1. The germline V gene encodes CDR1 LGHNA and CDR2 YSLEER. With 1 base clipped from V and 5 bases from J, the junction kept 7 bases outside the gene matches. The CDR3 has 15 residues. CDR3 sequence reads: CASSQGPGGGTEAFF. CDR3 nucleotides: TGCGCCAGCAGCCAAGGTCCAGGGGGAGGGACTGAAGCTTTCTTT.

The chain is built from TRBV6-1 and TRBJ1-5; D is possibly TRBD1 (6 bases). V was shortened by 0 bases and J by 6 bases, with 15 bases between the two germline ends. Looked up from germline, CDR1 is MNHNS and CDR2 is SASEGT. The CDR3 is 16 amino acids. The CDR3 sequence: CASSEARRGGIQPQHF. The CDR3 DNA is TGTGCCAGCAGTGAAGCGCGCAGGGGCGGGATTCAGCCCCAGCATTTT.

The V call is TRBV27, the J call TRBJ1-6, with a tentative D call TRBD1 (6 bases). V gave up 4 bases and J gave up 9 bases, with 22 bases separating them. Germline CDR1 reads MNHEY; CDR2 reads SMNVEV (reference sequence). The CDR3 is made up of 17 amino acids. CDR3 protein: CASSSGARPSSSSPLHF. CDR3 DNA: TGTGCCAGCAGTTCGGGGGCGCGTCCATCCAGTAGTTCACCCCTCCACTTT.

The chain uses TRBV7-8 and TRBJ1-5; D perhaps matches TRBD1 (6 bases). The CDR3 spans 14 residues. Germline V gives CDR1 SGHVS, CDR2 FQNEAQ. The ends were cut back, 1 base at V and 3 bases at J, with 7 bases in the middle. CDR3 region: CASSLGQVNQPQHF. The DNA of the CDR3 is TGTGCCAGCAGCTTAGGACAGGTCAATCAGCCCCAGCATTTT.

This chain connects TRBV7-6 to TRBJ2-5; D is unclear. Germline loops: CDR1 SGHVS, CDR2 FNYEAQ. V gave up 8 bases and J gave up 4 bases, with 8 bases separating them. There are 11 residues in the CDR3. Here the CDR3 reads CASSKRETQYF. Here the CDR3 DNA reads TGTGCCAGCTCAAAGAGAGAGACCCAGTACTTC.

This chain uses TRBV5-6 with TRBJ2-1, with D unclear. CDR3 size: 15 residues. Trimming shortened V by 2 bases and J by 0 bases, and 9 bases separated the two germline ends. The germline V gene encodes CDR1 SGHDT and CDR2 YYEEEE. The CDR3 DNA follows: TGTGCCAGCAGCTTTCTTGTGGGCTCCTACAATGAGCAGTTCTTC. Translated, it gives CASSFLVGSYNEQFF.

This clone appeared once. This chain joins TRBV29-1 and TRBJ2-1, with 7 bases fitting TRBD2. Germline V gene sequence: CDR1 SQVTM, CDR2 ANQGSEA. With 7 bases clipped from V and 3 bases from J, the junction kept 9 bases outside the gene matches. The CDR3 has 14 residues. In DNA form, the CDR3 reads TGCAGCGCCCTACCTAGCGGCAGCTACAATGAGCAGTTCTTC. Residues: CSALPSGSYNEQFF.

The genes are TRBV28 and TRBJ2-5, with D unclear. The CDR3 totals 15 residues. The germline V gene has CDR1 MDHEN and CDR2 SYDVKM. Trimming took off 2 bases at V and 1 base at J, with 11 bases between the two ends. CDR3 sequence: CASSLVSAFQETQYF. Written as DNA, the CDR3 is TGTGCCAGCAGTTTAGTCTCTGCCTTCCAAGAGACCCAGTACTTC.

This sequence joins TRBV4-3 and TRBJ2-7; 10 bases are a match to TRBD2. The V segment lost 2 bases and the J segment 6 bases; nucleotides outside the gene matches: 7. The CDR3 runs to 15 residues. Germline V gene lookup returns CDR1 LGHNA and CDR2 YSLEER. In nucleotides, the CDR3 is TGCGCCAGCAGCCAATCCCCTAGCGGGAGTTTCGAGCAGTACTTC. This encodes CASSQSPSGSFEQYF.

The chain carries TRBV11-3 and TRBJ1-1; D is uncertain. The ends were cut back, 2 bases at V and 2 bases at J, with 6 bases in the middle. Germline loops: CDR1 SGHNT, CDR2 YENEEA. The CDR3 sequence is 13 residues long. The CDR3 loop is CASSLSLNTEAFF. The CDR3 coding sequence is TGTGCCAGCAGCTTAAGCCTAAACACTGAAGCTTTCTTT.